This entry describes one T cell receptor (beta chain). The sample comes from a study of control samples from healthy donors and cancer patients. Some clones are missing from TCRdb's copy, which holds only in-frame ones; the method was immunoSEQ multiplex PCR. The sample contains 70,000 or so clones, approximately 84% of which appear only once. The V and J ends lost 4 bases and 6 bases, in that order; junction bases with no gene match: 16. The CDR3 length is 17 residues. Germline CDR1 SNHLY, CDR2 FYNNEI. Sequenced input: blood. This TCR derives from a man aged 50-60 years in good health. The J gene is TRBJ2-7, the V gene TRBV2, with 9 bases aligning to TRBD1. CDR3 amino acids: CASSAAWLGTGTFEQYF. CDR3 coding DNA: TGTGCCAGCAGTGCAGCGTGGTTGGGGACAGGGACATTCGAGCAGTACTTC.